These 27 T cell receptor beta chains were all obtained from the same sample, sequenced in a study of blood T cell repertoires in COVID-19 (dated by TCRdb to about 2020). Library preparation used the immunoSEQ multiplex PCR assay. Sourced from immuneACCESS, this table was stored by TCRdb with only in-frame sequences that have V and J called. A share of the clones is absent; for the studies checked, an unresolved V gene accounts for under half, and the remainder has no known explanation. This sample is represented by about 200,000 clones; more than 70% of them were singletons. 15% to 20% of the sample rests with the top ten. Sequencing was performed on peripheral blood. All receptors come from a man in his forties or fifties with COVID-19, enrolled during active disease.

The chain couples TRBV19 to TRBJ2-1; TRBD2 matches 10 bases. V was clipped by 7 bases and J by 7 bases; unmatched bases: 22. The CDR3 length is 19 residues. In germline, CDR1 is LNHDA, CDR2 SQIVND (reference sequence). CDR3 region: CASIQTPGSGGAGANEQFF. The CDR3 region has the DNA TGTGCCAGTATCCAAACCCCGGGCAGCGGGGGGGCCGGGGCTAATGAGCAGTTCTTC.

This clone was seen just once. A junction end diverges from the germline sequence, so it may reflect a read error. The chain couples TRBV12-3 or TRBV12-4 to TRBJ2-7; 10 nucleotides agree with TRBD1. The CDR3 has 12 amino acids. The CDR3 sequence: CASSSTRDRGHF. CDR3 DNA sequence: TGTGCCAGCAGCTCTACCCGGGACAGGGGACATTTC.

CDR3 residues: CASSHGTGMVPGELFF. CDR3 bases: TGCGCCAGCAGCCACGGGACAGGGATGGTTCCCGGGGAGCTGTTTTTT. V gene TRBV5-1 combines with J gene TRBJ2-2; 9 nucleotides match TRBD1. V was clipped by 4 bases and J by 6 bases; unmatched bases: 10. The CDR3 spans 16 residues. Germline V lookup: CDR1 SGHRS, CDR2 YFSETQ. Combining the CDR3 with reference TRBV5-1 and TRBJ2-2 gives the whole variable domain KAGVTQTPRYLIKTRGQQVTLSCSPISGHRSVSWYQQTPGQGLQFLFEYFSETQRNKGNFPGRFSGRQFSNSRSEMNVSTLELGDSALYLCASSHGTGMVPGELFFGEGSRLTVL.

The V call is TRBV14, the J call TRBJ2-2, with 7 bases lining up with TRBD1. The ends lost 3 bases at V and 3 bases at J; junction bases unmatched: 10. This CDR3 comprises 17 residues. CDR1 and CDR2 from the germline V gene are SGHDN and FVKESK. CDR3 sequence reads: CASSQKRDSFYTGELFF. The DNA for the CDR3 is TGTGCCAGCAGCCAGAAACGGGACAGCTTCTACACCGGGGAGCTGTTTTTT.

This chain connects TRBV27 to TRBJ1-1; D unresolved. The CDR3 runs to 14 residues. V lost 5 bases, J lost 2 bases, and 12 bases lay in between. The germline V gene encodes CDR1 MNHEY and CDR2 SMNVEV (reference sequence). CDR3 region: CASSNRVLNTEAFF. DNA for the CDR3: TGTGCCAGCAGTAACCGGGTTCTAAACACTGAAGCTTTCTTT.

V usage is TRBV3-1 (or the pseudogene TRBV3-2) and J usage is TRBJ2-7; no clear D. The germline gives CDR1 LGHDT, CDR2 YNNKEL (reference sequence). The CDR3 loop spans 12 amino acids. Trimming took off 5 bases at V and 6 bases at J, with 11 bases between the two ends. The CDR3 loop reads CASSAYSGEQYF. The CDR3 bases are TGTGCCAGCAGCGCCTACTCTGGCGAGCAGTACTTC.

In this sample, this clone turned up once. The chain links TRBV11-2 to TRBJ2-7; 7 positions match TRBD1. Germline values: CDR1 SGHAT, CDR2 FQNNGV. V shed 6 bases, J shed 2 bases, and the junction held 13 bases outside the gene matches. CDR3 size: 16 residues. As DNA, the CDR3 is TGTGCCAGCAGTAAAAGAGTTTGGGACAGTACCTACGAGCAGTACTTC. Translated, it gives CASSKRVWDSTYEQYF.

The chain couples TRBV7-2 to TRBJ1-1, with D possibly matching TRBD1 (5 bases). The V gene's germline CDR1 is SGHTA and CDR2 FQGNSA. This CDR3 spans 13 amino acids. Trimming left V 7 bases short and J 4 bases short, with 13 bases between. The CDR3 region is CASTGGRGTEAFF. In nucleotides, the CDR3 is TGTGCCAGCACCGGCGGGAGGGGCACTGAAGCTTTCTTT.

This sequence joins TRBV30 and TRBJ1-3; 11 positions agree with TRBD1. The CDR3 is 13 amino acids. Germline V gives CDR1 GTSNPN, CDR2 SVGIG (reference sequence). CDR3 sequence (DNA): TGTGCTGCGGACAGGGGGCCAGGAAACACCATATATTTT. This gives the protein CAADRGPGNTIYF.

This clone appeared a single time. The chain uses TRBV18 and TRBJ2-5; D is ambiguous. This CDR3 is 13 amino acids long. The germline CDR1 and CDR2 sequences are KGHSH and LQKENI. The V gene lost 6 bases and the J gene lost 1 base, with 9 bases spanning the gap. The CDR3 loop reads CASSQVVQETQYF. The CDR3 coding sequence is TGTGCCAGCTCCCAGGTGGTCCAAGAGACCCAGTACTTC.

The rearrangement joins TRBV14 to TRBJ2-5; 14 bases align to TRBD2. The V gene's germline CDR1 is SGHDN and CDR2 FVKESK. With V trimmed by 4 bases and J by 5 bases, 18 bases remained unmatched. This CDR3 region has 20 residues. CDR3 protein: CASSRRSTSGGVDPVETQYF. CDR3 bases: TGTGCCAGCAGCCGCCGTTCGACTAGCGGGGGGGTAGACCCTGTGGAGACCCAGTACTTC.

This clone was seen once. V and J are TRBV27 and TRBJ1-1; possible D gene TRBD1, 5 bases. Trimming took off 4 bases at V and 3 bases at J, with 9 bases between the two ends. This CDR3 is 13 amino acids long. In germline, CDR1 is MNHEY, CDR2 SMNVEV (reference sequence). CDR3 bases: TGTGCCAGCAGTTCGGGGGGGGACACTGAAGCTTTCTTT. It codes for CASSSGGDTEAFF.

The CDR3 DNA sequence: TGTGCCTGGAGTGTACTCGGCAGGGGGGTCTTGAGAACTAATGAAAAACTGTTTTTT. As protein: CAWSVLGRGVLRTNEKLFF. The rearrangement links TRBV30 to TRBJ1-4, with 7 bases lining up with TRBD1. The V segment lost 0 bases and the J segment 1 base; nucleotides outside the gene matches: 14. Germline CDR1 GTSNPN, CDR2 SVGIG (reference sequence). This CDR3 comprises 19 residues.

This clone occurred once. This chain joins TRBV4-1 and TRBJ2-7; 12 bases map to TRBD2. The V segment lost 4 bases and the J segment 0 bases; nucleotides outside the gene matches: 7. Germline-derived CDR1 and CDR2 are MGHRA and YSYEKL. CDR3 length: 17 residues. The CDR3 DNA reads as TGCGCCAGCAGCCCCAGGACTAGCGGGGCCAGCTCCTACGAGCAGTACTTC. Protein product: CASSPRTSGASSYEQYF.

J is TRBJ2-3 and V is TRBV2; TRBD2 might be the D (5 bases). CDR3 length: 13 amino acids. V was cut by 7 bases and J by 2 bases, with 10 bases left in between. The germline V gene has CDR1 SNHLY and CDR2 FYNNEI. CDR3 sequence reads: CASKRYFTDTQYF. The CDR3 nucleotides are TGTGCCAGCAAGCGGTACTTCACAGATACGCAGTATTTT.

This chain links TRBV7-9 with TRBJ2-3; 9 bases align to TRBD2. The CDR3 runs 14 residues. CDR1 and CDR2 (germline): SEHNR, FQNEAQ (reference sequence). V lost 7 bases, J lost 2 bases, and 4 bases stayed unmatched. CDR3: CASMRGGATDTQYF. The CDR3 region has the DNA TGTGCCAGCATGCGGGGGGGCGCCACAGATACGCAGTATTTT.

The rearrangement links TRBV5-4 to TRBJ2-3, with D tentatively TRBD1 (6 bases). Germline CDR1 SGHNT, CDR2 YYREEE (reference sequence). The CDR3 totals 14 residues. Trimming took off 2 bases at V and 2 bases at J, with 9 bases between the two ends. The CDR3 coding sequence is TGTGCCAGCAGCTTTAGGGGGTTCACAGATACGCAGTATTTT. Translated, it gives CASSFRGFTDTQYF.

The genes are TRBV5-1 and TRBJ2-5; 12 nucleotides agree with TRBD2. J lost 7 bases, V lost 5 bases, and 18 bases had no gene match. The CDR3 consists of 18 residues. From germline, CDR1 is SGHRS and CDR2 YFSETQ. CDR3 sequence (DNA): TGCGCCAGCAGATCTAGCGATCCTCTAGCGGGGGGGCCGGGGACCCAGTACTTC. It specifies CASRSSDPLAGGPGTQYF.

The genes are TRBV23-1 and TRBJ2-7; D may be TRBD1 (5 bases). TRBV23-1 has ORF status, its function being uncertain. CDR3 length: 16 residues. V was shortened by 2 bases and J by 7 bases, with 21 bases between the two germline ends. The CDR3 reads CASSQGIQAVPSEQYF. DNA for the CDR3: TGCGCCAGCAGTCAAGGGATACAGGCAGTTCCATCGGAGCAGTACTTC.

The chain couples TRBV18 to TRBJ2-3; tentatively, D is TRBD2 (5 bases). The V gene lost 4 bases and the J gene lost 4 bases, with 12 bases spanning the gap. In germline, CDR1 is KGHSH, CDR2 LQKENI. The CDR3 spans 14 residues. The CDR3 coding sequence is TGTGCCAGCTCACTTCGCCCCGGGGCAGATACGCAGTATTTT. This translates into CASSLRPGADTQYF.

The rearrangement uses TRBV3-1 (or the pseudogene TRBV3-2) and TRBJ2-7; TRBD1 agrees at 7 bases. Germline V gives CDR1 LGHDT, CDR2 YNNKEL (reference sequence). Trimming cost V 2 bases and J 3 bases; bases outside gene matches: 7. The CDR3 has 15 residues. The CDR3 is CASSQLQGPNYEQYF. The CDR3 DNA follows: TGTGCCAGCAGCCAATTACAGGGGCCAAACTACGAGCAGTACTTC.

The V call is TRBV5-4, the J call TRBJ1-2; TRBD1 agrees at 7 bases. The CDR3 spans 13 residues. Trimming at V came to 4 bases and at J to 6 bases, leaving 6 bases not matched to a gene. The germline CDR1 and CDR2 sequences are SGHNT and YYREEE (reference sequence). The chain's CDR3 is CASSKGQIDGYTF. CDR3 bases: TGTGCCAGCAGCAAGGGACAGATCGATGGCTACACCTTC.

The V gene is TRBV7-3, the J gene TRBJ2-3, with 13 nucleotides matching TRBD2. Germline V CDR1 and CDR2: SGHTA, FQGTGA. The CDR3 is made up of 15 amino acids. With 5 bases clipped from V and 4 bases from J, the junction kept 3 bases outside the gene matches. The CDR3 spells CASSRLAGGPDTQYF. The CDR3 DNA follows: TGTGCCAGCAGCCGACTAGCGGGAGGCCCAGATACGCAGTATTTT.

DNA for the CDR3: TGCGCCAGCAGCCAAAATAGCAATCAGCCCCAGCATTTT. This gives the protein CASSQNSNQPQHF. The chain is built from TRBV5-1 and TRBJ1-5, with D unresolved. The CDR3 length is 13 residues. Germline assignment: CDR1 SGHRS and CDR2 YFSETQ. Trimming pared 4 bases from V and 0 bases from J, leaving 5 bases between.

V is TRBV11-3 and J is TRBJ1-5, with 7 bases that match TRBD1. Per germline, CDR1 SGHNT and CDR2 YENEEA. The CDR3 has 20 amino acids. V was clipped by 0 bases and J by 6 bases; unmatched bases: 20. DNA of the CDR3: TGTGCCAGCAGCTTAGACCGCCTGGACAGGTCGAGAGGTGTGCGTCAGCCCCAGCATTTT. Protein: CASSLDRLDRSRGVRQPQHF.

The CDR3 region is CATSRKSGTSGSRYEQFF. As DNA, the CDR3 is TGTGCCACCAGCAGAAAATCCGGGACTAGCGGGAGTAGGTATGAGCAGTTCTTC. The V and J genes are TRBV15 and TRBJ2-1; TRBD2 aligns across 14 bases. With 2 bases clipped from V and 8 bases from J, the junction kept 11 bases outside the gene matches. The CDR3 is 18 amino acids. The germline CDR1 and CDR2 sequences are LNHNV and YYDKDF (reference sequence).

The V and J genes are TRBV5-1 and TRBJ1-3; a weak D match, TRBD1 (6 bases). Germline lookup yields CDR1 SGHRS and CDR2 YFSETQ. This CDR3 is 15 amino acids long. V dropped 4 bases and J dropped 0 bases, with 11 bases sitting between them. The CDR3 reads CASSPTGNSGNTIYF. CDR3 nucleotide sequence: TGCGCCAGCAGCCCTACAGGGAACTCTGGAAACACCATATATTTT.